Listed below are T cell receptor beta chains from one sample, sequenced in a study of cytomegalovirus exposure and HLA in healthy donors. Data came from immunoSEQ multiplex PCR; TCRdb stores just in-frame clones and leaves some out. The table has more than 100,000 clones, about 75% seen once; the top ten hold 25% to 35%. Sequencing was carried out using PBMCs. The source of these receptors is a man aged 55 to 70 in good health and CMV-seropositive. CDR3s include the opening cysteine and the closing phenylalanine or tryptophan. A D gene is named only where the DNA matches it firmly. Clone sizes are given selectively: once, few, many, or a class where the clone is expanded.

J gene,D gene,clone size,V gene,CDR3 DNA,CDR3 protein
TRBJ1-2,TRBD1,-,TRBV2,TGTGCCAGCAGTGAAGGGAGACAGGGGTTTGGCTACACCTTC,CASSEGRQGFGYTF
TRBJ1-2,-,-,TRBV29-1,TGCAGCGTTGAAGACCACACAGGGCCTCGAGGTGGCTACACCTTC,CSVEDHTGPRGGYTF
TRBJ2-3,TRBD2,-,TRBV9,TGTGCCAGCAGCTCTCGGGGGGGTCTCGTAGATACGCAGTATTTT,CASSSRGGLVDTQYF
TRBJ1-1,-,-,TRBV7-2,TGTGCCAGCAGCTTAGACGGAGACAGGGCTTTCTTT,CASSLDGDRAFF
TRBJ2-7,TRBD1,-,TRBV5-1,TGCGCCAGCAGCTTTCTTCCCGGGACAGGGAAAATAACCTACGAGCAGTACTTC,CASSFLPGTGKITYEQYF
TRBJ2-2,TRBD2,-,TRBV2,TGTGCCAGCAGTGCGACTAGCGGGAGGACCGGGGAGCTGTTTTTT,CASSATSGRTGELFF
TRBJ2-1,TRBD2,-,TRBV4-2,TGTGCCAGCAGCCAACTAGCGGGAACCCCGGGTGGTGAGCAGTTCTTC,CASSQLAGTPGGEQFF
TRBJ2-3,TRBD2,few,TRBV5-4,TGTGCCAGCACCCCACCGGGGGGGGCCCGCACAGATACGCAGTATTTT,CASTPPGGARTDTQYF
TRBJ1-1,-,-,TRBV7-2,TGTGCCAGCAGCTTATTTGGGGAGGTGGGCACTGAAGCTTTCTTT,CASSLFGEVGTEAFF
TRBJ2-7,TRBD2,-,TRBV18,TGTGCCAGCTCACCTATAGCGGGAGAGACCTACGAGCAGTACTTC,CASSPIAGETYEQYF
TRBJ1-1,TRBD1,-,TRBV6-1,TGTGCCAGCAGGGGGGACAGGGGGGACACTGAAGCTTTCTTT,CASRGDRGDTEAFF
TRBJ1-5,-,-,TRBV7-9,TGTGCCAGCAGCTCACAGGGCAATCAGCCCCAGCATTTT,CASSSQGNQPQHF
TRBJ2-7,TRBD2,few,TRBV25-1,TGTGCCAGCAGTGGGGGGGGATACGAGCAGTACTTC,CASSGGGYEQYF
TRBJ2-5,-,-,TRBV5-1,TGCGCCAGCAGCTCTGGACAGGCGGGGCAAGAGACCCAGTACTTC,CASSSGQAGQETQYF
TRBJ2-7,-,-,TRBV6-6,TGTGCCAGCAGCGGACAGTTTTACTCCTACGAGCAGTACTTC,CASSGQFYSYEQYF
TRBJ2-7,-,-,TRBV6-4,TGTGCCAGCGGCTTAAGGATCGGGGACGAGCAGTACTTC,CASGLRIGDEQYF
TRBJ2-7,-,-,TRBV5-1,TGCGCCAGCAGCTTTCGGGGGAACGAGCAGTACTTC,CASSFRGNEQYF
TRBJ1-1,TRBD1,-,TRBV2,TGTGCCAGCAGTGAAGGACAGGGGCCTGATGAAGCTTTCTTT,CASSEGQGPDEAFF
TRBJ2-3,TRBD2,-,TRBV6-4,TGTGCCAGCAGTGACTCGAGTGGCGGGGGGACAGATACGCAGTATTTT,CASSDSSGGGTDTQYF
TRBJ1-1,TRBD1,once,TRBV27,TGTGCCAGCAGTTCACAGGGGCCTGAAGCTTTCTTT,CASSSQGPEAFF
TRBJ2-7,-,-,TRBV9,TGTGCCAGCAGCGCCCGGAAGAAACAGCAGAGCTCCTACGAGCAGTACTTC,CASSARKKQQSSYEQYF
TRBJ1-6,-,few,TRBV30,TGTGCCTTCCGGGACTCCTATAATTCACCCCTCCACTTT,CAFRDSYNSPLHF
TRBJ1-2,TRBD1,-,TRBV29-1,TGCAGCGTTCCAAGGGGACAGGGGGCAGAGAACTATGGCTACACCTTC,CSVPRGQGAENYGYTF
TRBJ1-3,-,-,TRBV5-4,TGTGCCAGTGGAAGGGGTGGGGTAGGAAACACCATATATTTT,CASGRGGVGNTIYF
TRBJ2-5,TRBD2,few,TRBV6-1,TGTGCCAGCAGTTGGGGGGGAAGGGAGACCCAGTACTTC,CASSWGGRETQYF
TRBJ2-5,-,-,TRBV5-6,TGTGCCAGCAGCTTGGCTAGGACAGCCCAAGAGACCCAGTACTTC,CASSLARTAQETQYF
TRBJ2-1,TRBD1,-,TRBV7-8,TGTGCCAGCAGCTTGGACAGGGGAATCGGTGAGCAGTTCTTC,CASSLDRGIGEQFF
TRBJ1-1,-,-,TRBV10-3,TGTGCCATCAGTGGGGGGGATAGGAAAATGAACACTGAAGCTTTCTTT,CAISGGDRKMNTEAFF
TRBJ1-6,-,once,TRBV28,TGTGCCAGCACCCTTCTAGCGGGGTTCGGTTCACCCCTCCACTTT,CASTLLAGFGSPLHF
TRBJ1-1,TRBD1,-,TRBV5-5,TGTGCCAGCAGGTTCTCGACAGGGGCCCTGGGTGAAGCTTTCTTT,CASRFSTGALGEAFF
TRBJ1-2,TRBD1,once,TRBV7-2,TGTGCCAGCAGCCCGGGACAGAGTGACTATGGCTACACCTTC,CASSPGQSDYGYTF
TRBJ2-3,TRBD1,-,TRBV27,TGTGCCAGCAGATTAGGGGGCTGGGGCCCAGATACGCAGTATTTT,CASRLGGWGPDTQYF
TRBJ1-2,TRBD1,-,TRBV5-1,TGCGCCAGCAGCCCCAGGGGGCTCGATGGCTACACCTTC,CASSPRGLDGYTF
TRBJ2-2,TRBD1,-,TRBV5-1,TGCGCCAGCAGCTGGGAGACAGGGCCCGGGGAGCTGTTTTTT,CASSWETGPGELFF
TRBJ2-7,-,few,TRBV10-3,TGTGCCATCAGTGGGGGGGCGACAGGGCTCGAGCAGTACTTC,CAISGGATGLEQYF
TRBJ1-3,-,few,TRBV4-1,TGCGCCAGCAGCCAAGGGTTCACAGGGCGGTCTGGAAACACCATATATTTT,CASSQGFTGRSGNTIYF
TRBJ1-4,TRBD1,once,TRBV19,TGTGCCAGTAGCCGGAGGACAGGGGAAAATGAAAAACTGTTTTTT,CASSRRTGENEKLFF
TRBJ1-5,-,-,TRBV19,TGTGCCACACGGGACATCCCTACGAGCAATCAGCCCCAGCATTTT,CATRDIPTSNQPQHF
TRBJ2-2,-,-,TRBV7-3,TGTGCCAGCAGCCTCCGTTGGGCCGGAGAGCTGTTTTTT,CASSLRWAGELFF
TRBJ1-6,-,once,TRBV18,TGTGCCAGCTCACCACCGATAGTACAGGGACCTAGAGCCCTCCACTTT,CASSPPIVQGPRALHF
TRBJ2-5,TRBD2,few,TRBV9,TGTGCCAGCAGCGCCTCTAGCGGACAAGAGACCCAGTACTTC,CASSASSGQETQYF
TRBJ2-2,TRBD1,once,TRBV30,TGTGCCTGGAACTTGAGACAGGGAACCGGGGAGCTGTTTTTT,CAWNLRQGTGELFF
TRBJ1-2,-,-,TRBV18,TGTGCCAGCTCACCACACAGGGAAGACGGCTACACCTTC,CASSPHREDGYTF
TRBJ2-5,TRBD1,once,TRBV5-1,TGCGCCAGCAGCCTCGGGACAGAGGGGGAGACCCAGTACTTC,CASSLGTEGETQYF
TRBJ1-2,TRBD1,few,TRBV4-1,TGCGCCAGCAGCTTTCGACAGGGGGCCACGGGCTACACCTTC,CASSFRQGATGYTF
TRBJ1-1,-,-,TRBV7-8,TGTGCCAGCAGCAGAGACAGGGAAGCTTTCTTT,CASSRDREAFF
TRBJ1-4,-,-,TRBV21-1,TGTGCCAGCAGCAAAGACGGGCGAAGGGAGAGTAATGAAAAACTGTTTTTT,CASSKDGRRESNEKLFF
TRBJ2-2,-,-,TRBV6-6,TGTGCCAGCAGTTATCAGGGCTCCGGGGAGCTGTTTTTT,CASSYQGSGELFF
TRBJ2-7,-,-,TRBV2,TGTGCCAGCAGTGAAAGGACATTCTCCTACGAGCAGTACTTC,CASSERTFSYEQYF
TRBJ2-7,TRBD1,-,TRBV5-1,TGCGCCAGCAGCTTGCTGACAGGGGCATCCTACGAGCAGTACTTC,CASSLLTGASYEQYF
TRBJ1-2,TRBD1,-,TRBV27,TGTGCCAGCAGTCGAGGGACAGGGGTCGGCTACACCTTC,CASSRGTGVGYTF